This entry lists 21 T cell receptor beta chains sequenced from one sample in a study of T cell responses to AZD1222 COVID-19 vaccine. Measured with immunoSEQ multiplex PCR; TCRdb has only the in-frame clones, and not every one. The sample contains about 68,000 clones, 88% of which appear only once. Sequencing was performed on peripheral blood, taken on day 0 of AZD1222 vaccination. Receptors were obtained from an adult in good health.

J is TRBJ1-2 and V is TRBV18; D may be TRBD1 (5 bases). The CDR3 loop spans 15 amino acids. Germline V gives CDR1 KGHSH, CDR2 LQKENI. The germline V and J ends were trimmed by 0 bases and 7 bases, with 15 bases remaining between them. In DNA form, the CDR3 reads TGTGCCAGCTCACCACCCGGGACGAAGAAAATTGGCTACACCTTC. Translation gives CASSPPGTKKIGYTF.

The chain combines TRBV30 with TRBJ2-7; maybe TRBD2 (6 bases). With 2 bases removed from V and 3 bases from J, the gap between germline ends came to 17 bases. The CDR3 has 15 residues. CDR1 and CDR2 (germline): GTSNPN, SVGIG (reference sequence). The CDR3 loop is CAWSLGGGVGYEQYF. The CDR3 region has the DNA TGTGCCTGGAGTCTTGGAGGCGGGGTTGGCTACGAGCAGTACTTC.

This chain joins TRBV24-1 and TRBJ2-2, with 9 bases matching TRBD1. Losses at the gene ends were 6 bases for V and 0 bases for J; bases not matched to a gene: 4. This CDR3 region has 16 residues. Germline assignment: CDR1 KGHDR and CDR2 SFDVKD. The CDR3 nucleotides read TGTGCCACCAGTCGACAGGGGGGATCGAACACCGGGGAGCTGTTTTTT. It yields the protein CATSRQGGSNTGELFF.

V gene TRBV2 combines with J gene TRBJ2-2, with D uncertain. The CDR3 length is 13 residues. Germline V gene data show CDR1 as SNHLY and CDR2 as FYNNEI. Trimming shortened V by 4 bases and J by 2 bases, and 5 bases separated the two germline ends. The CDR3 DNA sequence: TGTGCCAGCAGTGTGCTCAACACCGGGGAGCTGTTTTTT. Protein: CASSVLNTGELFF.

The chain uses TRBV5-5 and TRBJ1-2; D perhaps matches TRBD1 (5 bases). In germline, CDR1 is SGHKS, CDR2 YYEKEE (reference sequence). V lost 0 bases and J 2 bases, leaving 8 bases between the germline ends. The CDR3 extends over 14 amino acids. CDR3 amino acids: CASSLVGQNYGYTF. In DNA form, the CDR3 reads TGTGCCAGCAGCTTGGTTGGACAAAACTATGGCTACACCTTC. The whole variable domain, filled in from reference TRBV5-5 and TRBJ1-2, reads DAGVTQSPTHLIKTRGQQVTLRCSPISGHKSVSWYQQVLGQGPQFIFQYYEKEERGRGNFPDRFSARQFPNYSSELNVNALLLGDSALYLCASSLVGQNYGYTFGSGTRLTVV.

For this clone: A read error may account for a junction end that differs from germline. The V call is TRBV13, the J call TRBJ2-7, with D perhaps TRBD1 or TRBD2 (5 bases each). CDR1 is PRHDT and CDR2 is FYEKMQ in the germline V gene (reference sequence). This CDR3 has 16 amino acids. CDR3: CASSSGTDRSSYEQCF. CDR3 coding DNA: TGTGCCAGCAGCTCCGGGACGGACCGTAGCTCCTACGAGCAGTGCTTC.

The genes are TRBV28 and TRBJ2-1; the D is unclear. The CDR3 sequence is 11 residues long. Deletions cut 8 bases from V and 4 bases from J, with 6 bases between. CDR1 is MDHEN, CDR2 SYDVKM, per germline. The CDR3 spells CASGSYNEQFF. In nucleotides, the CDR3 is TGTGCCAGCGGGTCTTACAATGAGCAGTTCTTC.

The chain has TRBV7-8 and TRBJ2-7, with 16 bases fitting TRBD2. This CDR3 is built from 17 residues. Germline CDR1 is SGHVS and CDR2 is FQNEAQ. V gave up 5 bases and J gave up 6 bases; unmatched junction bases: 10. The CDR3 sequence is CASSPWGTSGRASEQYF. Here the CDR3 DNA reads TGTGCCAGCAGCCCCTGGGGGACTAGCGGGAGGGCTTCCGAGCAGTACTTC.

In this sample, this clone turned up once. The chain employs TRBV3-1 (or the pseudogene TRBV3-2) and TRBJ2-7, with D unclear. Germline assignment: CDR1 LGHDT and CDR2 YNNKEL (reference sequence). V lost 4 bases, J lost 0 bases, and 16 bases lay in between. CDR3 length: 16 amino acids. The CDR3 DNA is TGTGCCAGCAGCCCCCACACCCGGTCGAGCTCCTACGAGCAGTACTTC. Residues: CASSPHTRSSSYEQYF.

The V and J genes are TRBV4-2 and TRBJ2-7, with 8 positions matching TRBD2. Per the germline V gene, CDR1 is LGHNA and CDR2 is YNFKEQ. J was trimmed by 7 bases and V by 0 bases; bases with no gene match: 11. The CDR3 consists of 16 residues. The CDR3 nucleotides are TGTGCCAGCAGCCAAGAAGTTACAGCGGGGGTTCGGGAGCAGTACTTC. Translated, it gives CASSQEVTAGVREQYF.

The V and J genes are TRBV7-9 and TRBJ2-7, with 10 bases matching TRBD2. CDR1 and CDR2 from the germline V gene are SEHNR and FQNEAQ (reference sequence). CDR3 length: 18 amino acids. V was clipped by 4 bases and J by 2 bases; unmatched bases: 14. The DNA of the CDR3 is TGTGCCAGCAGCTCAACTGGACTAGCGGTCGTAGGGGCCTACGAGCAGTACTTC. Translating gives CASSSTGLAVVGAYEQYF.

The chain employs TRBV19 and TRBJ2-1, with a tentative D call TRBD2 (6 bases). V was trimmed by 3 bases and J by 9 bases, leaving 6 bases between them. The CDR3 has 11 residues. Germline CDR1 and CDR2: LNHDA and SQIVND (reference sequence). CDR3 residues: CASSMGGEQFF. The CDR3 nucleotides read TGTGCCAGTAGTATGGGAGGTGAGCAGTTCTTC.

The chain joins TRBV5-1 to TRBJ2-7; 8 nucleotides line up with TRBD1. CDR1 SGHRS and CDR2 YFSETQ come from the germline V gene. J lost 4 bases, V lost 4 bases, and 7 bases had no gene match. CDR3 size: 14 residues. The CDR3 sequence is CASSKRQGMYEQYF. The CDR3 coding sequence is TGCGCCAGCAGCAAGAGACAGGGGATGTACGAGCAGTACTTC.

The chain joins TRBV3-1 (or the pseudogene TRBV3-2) to TRBJ2-7, with D uncertain. Germline V gives CDR1 LGHDT, CDR2 YNNKEL (reference sequence). The V and J ends lost 2 bases and 5 bases respectively, with 4 bases between them. The CDR3 is 11 residues long. The CDR3 bases are TGTGCCAGCAGCCAAAAAAACGAGCAGTACTTC. The encoded protein is CASSQKNEQYF.

The chain has TRBV25-1 and TRBJ1-1, with D maybe TRBD1 (5 bases). Germline V CDR1 and CDR2: MGHDK, SYGVNS. The CDR3 contains 13 residues. Trimming removed 4 bases at V and 8 bases at J, with 14 bases between. Here the CDR3 reads CASSGDGHSEAFF. As DNA, the CDR3 is TGTGCCAGCAGTGGAGACGGACACTCGGAAGCTTTCTTT.

This chain links TRBV19 with TRBJ1-4; no clear D. This CDR3 is 13 amino acids long. The germline CDR1 and CDR2 sequences are LNHDA and SQIVND (reference sequence). Between the trimmed V and J ends, which lost 7 bases and 7 bases, there was a span of 13 bases. CDR3 protein: CASTISGPEKLFF. CDR3 sequence (DNA): TGTGCCAGTACCATTAGCGGGCCTGAAAAACTGTTTTTT.

The chain links TRBV24-1 to TRBJ2-3; TRBD2 matches 11 bases. From germline, CDR1 is KGHDR and CDR2 SFDVKD. CDR3 length: 17 amino acids. With 5 bases clipped from V and 4 bases from J, the junction kept 10 bases outside the gene matches. Here the CDR3 reads CATSGSILAGDSDTQYF. CDR3 DNA sequence: TGTGCCACCAGTGGCTCGATACTAGCGGGAGACTCAGATACGCAGTATTTT.

The gene calls are TRBV6-2 or TRBV6-3 and TRBJ2-5; possibly TRBD1 or TRBD2 for D (6 bases each). Per germline, CDR1 MNHEY and CDR2 SVGEGT. V lost 0 bases to trimming and J lost 3 bases, with 20 bases between them. CDR3 size: 18 residues. CDR3 DNA: TGTGCCAGCAGTTACTCGATTCCCGGAGGGGGGATCGAAGAGACCCAGTACTTC. Translated, it gives CASSYSIPGGGIEETQYF.

CDR3 nucleotides: TGTGCCACCAGCAGATATAGCGGAAGCTACAATGAGCAGTTCTTC. Its protein product is CATSRYSGSYNEQFF. This chain connects TRBV15 to TRBJ2-1; TRBD2 might be the D (6 bases). The CDR3 has 15 residues. Germline loops: CDR1 LNHNV, CDR2 YYDKDF (reference sequence). Deletions cut 2 bases from V and 3 bases from J, with 11 bases between. The full variable domain, in which reference TRBV15 and TRBJ2-1 provide the parts outside the CDR3, is DAMVIQNPRYQVTQFGKPVTLSCSQTLNHNVMYWYQQKSSQAPKLLFHYYDKDFNNEADTPDNFQSRRPNTSFCFLDIRSPGLGDTAMYLCATSRYSGSYNEQFFGPGTRLTVL.

This clone was observed once. The chain links TRBV2 to TRBJ1-5; 8 nucleotides line up with TRBD1. V gave up 4 bases and J gave up 4 bases; unmatched junction bases: 3. CDR3 length equals 14 residues. CDR1 is SNHLY, CDR2 FYNNEI, per germline. The DNA of the CDR3 is TGTGCCAGCAGTGGGGACAGGCGAAATCAGCCCCAGCATTTT. This codes for CASSGDRRNQPQHF.

The chain uses TRBV6-1 and TRBJ1-1; D is perhaps TRBD1 (5 bases). In germline, CDR1 is MNHNS, CDR2 SASEGT. The V and J ends lost 1 base and 2 bases respectively, with 8 bases between them. This CDR3 has 14 residues. CDR3 protein: CASSEGQINTEAFF. The CDR3 DNA reads as TGTGCCAGCAGTGAAGGACAGATAAACACTGAAGCTTTCTTT.